This entry describes one TCR beta chain. The data originate from a study of blood T cells in healthy people across ages. For the study at large: Researchers report that template switching captured about one barcoded beta molecule per two T cells.

A sample-barcoded 5' primer and a J-beta primer mix were used in a second PCR of roughly 6 to 11 cycles. Each cDNA molecule, via a template-switch adaptor with 12 random nucleotides, was tagged. TCRdb ran MiXCR on the 5' RACE reads and lists one entry per CDR3 protein. Counted here are roughly 1,300,000 distinct CDR3 sequences, 59% occurring once; the ten biggest clones make up roughly 6.3%. The sequence was collected from a man in his late teens or twenties in good health. Sequenced: blood.

CDR3 nucleotides: TGTGCCAGCTCCATATACCGACTAGCGGGATTGGGAGAGACCCAGTACTTC. Its protein is CASSIYRLAGLGETQYF. This chain joins TRBV18 and TRBJ2-5, with 11 bases identical to TRBD2. Trimming removed 6 bases from V and 4 bases from J; junction bases left unmatched: 13. CDR1 is KGHSH and CDR2 is LQKENI in the germline V gene. The CDR3 contains 17 residues.